These 10 T cell receptor beta chains share one sample of origin, sequenced in a study of blood T cell repertoires in COVID-19. Produced via immunoSEQ multiplex PCR; TCRdb's table is partial and in-frame only. The sample holds around 300,000 clones; approximately 89% are singletons and the top ten take 1.6%. Sample: peripheral blood. Receptors were obtained from a woman in her thirties with COVID-19, enrolled during active disease.

The rearrangement joins TRBV6-4 to TRBJ1-5; 8 positions match TRBD1. The CDR3 has 15 residues. Losses at the gene ends were 3 bases for V and 4 bases for J; bases not matched to a gene: 5. Germline lookup yields CDR1 MRHNA and CDR2 SNTAGT. The CDR3 is CASSEKQGGNQPQHF. In nucleotides, the CDR3 is TGTGCCAGCAGTGAAAAACAGGGGGGGAATCAGCCCCAGCATTTT.

This sequence joins TRBV7-2 and TRBJ2-7; D is undetermined. CDR3 size: 14 residues. The V end lost 2 bases, the J end lost 1 base, and 9 bases lay between the germline ends. Germline loops: CDR1 SGHTA, CDR2 FQGNSA. As DNA, the CDR3 is TGTGCCAGCAGCTTACAAACGGTGTCCTACGAGCAGTACTTC. This encodes CASSLQTVSYEQYF.

This rearrangement joins TRBV6-5 to TRBJ1-4; 7 bases align to TRBD1. There are 14 residues in the CDR3. V was clipped by 6 bases and J by 4 bases; unmatched bases: 5. Germline loops: CDR1 MNHEY, CDR2 SVGAGI. The CDR3 protein is CASSRDRYNEKLFF. CDR3 nucleotide sequence: TGTGCCAGCAGCCGGGACAGATATAATGAAAAACTGTTTTTT.

The chain carries TRBV3-1 (or the pseudogene TRBV3-2) and TRBJ2-5; 10 bases line up with TRBD2. CDR3 size: 16 residues. Trimming cost V 4 bases and J 5 bases; bases outside gene matches: 10. Looked up from germline, CDR1 is LGHDT and CDR2 is YNNKEL (reference sequence). The CDR3 DNA sequence: TGTGCCAGCAGCCCCCTAGCGGGGGCCACGGGGGAGACCCAGTACTTC. Protein: CASSPLAGATGETQYF.

V and J are TRBV28 and TRBJ2-7; 8 nucleotides match TRBD2. This CDR3 is 17 amino acids long. The V segment lost 5 bases and the J segment 5 bases; nucleotides outside the gene matches: 17. Germline V gives CDR1 MDHEN, CDR2 SYDVKM. The CDR3 DNA is TGTGCCAGCAGTAGAGGGGATGGACTAGCTCGGCGCAACGAGCAGTACGTC. It codes for CASSRGDGLARRNEQYV.

This chain uses TRBV11-3 with TRBJ2-7; tentative D call: TRBD2 (7 bases). The germline CDR1 and CDR2 sequences are SGHNT and YENEEA. The CDR3 is 20 residues long. V was cut by 0 bases and J by 0 bases, with 24 bases left in between. DNA of the CDR3: TGTGCCAGCAGCTTAGAGAGACTAACGCAGGGGCGGGGGAACTCCTACGAGCAGTACTTC. This translates into CASSLERLTQGRGNSYEQYF.

The chain couples TRBV3-1 (or the pseudogene TRBV3-2) to TRBJ2-7; weak D call: TRBD2 (6 bases). CDR1 LGHDT and CDR2 YNNKEL come from the germline V gene (reference sequence). V lost 5 bases, J lost 2 bases, and 10 bases lay in between. CDR3 length equals 13 residues. The CDR3 nucleotides are TGTGCCAGCAGCGGGGACTCTACCTACGAGCAGTACTTC. This sequence encodes CASSGDSTYEQYF.

This chain connects TRBV5-1 to TRBJ2-3; no definite D call. Germline V gene lookup returns CDR1 SGHRS and CDR2 YFSETQ. CDR3 length: 12 residues. Trimming removed 3 bases at V and 4 bases at J, with 6 bases between. The CDR3 spells CASSSRPDTQYF. In DNA form, the CDR3 reads TGCGCCAGCAGCTCCAGGCCAGATACGCAGTATTTT.

This clone appeared once. This chain connects TRBV7-5 to TRBJ2-7; TRBD2 reflects the table's D call only, with no check against the DNA. TRBV7-5 is a pseudogene locus. CDR3 size: 19 residues. The CDR3 spells CARRNLAGGLYPLHYEQYV. Written as DNA, the CDR3 is TGTGCCAGAAGAAACTTAGCGGGGGGGCTCTATCCTCTCCACTACGAGCAGTACGTC.

The chain links TRBV7-2 to TRBJ1-6; no reliable D call. V lost 4 bases to trimming and J lost 8 bases, with 15 bases between them. CDR1 and CDR2 from the germline V gene are SGHTA and FQGNSA. This CDR3 comprises 15 residues. The CDR3: CASSSPNLKYSPLHF. In DNA form, the CDR3 reads TGTGCCAGCAGCTCGCCAAACCTAAAGTATTCACCCCTCCACTTT.